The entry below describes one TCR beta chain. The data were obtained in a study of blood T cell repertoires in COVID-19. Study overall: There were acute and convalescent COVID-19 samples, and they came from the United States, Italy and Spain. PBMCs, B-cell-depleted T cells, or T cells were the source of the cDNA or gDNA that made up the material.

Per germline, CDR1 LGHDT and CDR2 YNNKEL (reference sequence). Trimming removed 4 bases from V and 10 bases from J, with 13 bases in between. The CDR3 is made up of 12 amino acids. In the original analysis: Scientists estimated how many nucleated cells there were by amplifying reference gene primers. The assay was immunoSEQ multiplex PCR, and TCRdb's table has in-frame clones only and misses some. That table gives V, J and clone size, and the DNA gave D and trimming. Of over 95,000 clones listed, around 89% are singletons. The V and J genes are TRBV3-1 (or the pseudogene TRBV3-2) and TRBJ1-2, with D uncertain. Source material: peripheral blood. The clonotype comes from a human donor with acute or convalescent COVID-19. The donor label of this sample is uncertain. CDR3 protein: CASSPRGRVYTF. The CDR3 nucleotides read TGTGCCAGCAGCCCTCGGGGAAGGGTCTACACCTTC.